Given below is one TCR beta chain in context. The sample belongs to a study of OX40 agonist ivuxolimab in advanced cancers. The CDR3 spans 13 residues. Germline values: CDR1 MNHNY, CDR2 SVGAGI (reference sequence). With 9 bases clipped from V and 8 bases from J, the junction kept 8 bases outside the gene matches. Data came from immunoSEQ multiplex PCR; TCRdb stores just in-frame clones and leaves some out. Of approximately 99,000 clones in the sample, about 91% are singletons; the top ten hold roughly 0.66%. This chain joins TRBV6-6 and TRBJ1-4; 8 nucleotides align to TRBD1. The sequence was collected from an adult with an advanced solid tumor such as melanoma, head and neck, liver or kidney cancer. This sample comprised CD4+ or CD8+ T cells sorted from blood, obtained in a trial of the OX40 agonist ivuxolimab. The CDR3 protein is CASKGQGGEKLFF. CDR3 nucleotide sequence: TGTGCCAGTAAAGGACAGGGAGGCGAAAAACTGTTTTTT.